The next 24 T cell receptor beta chains were all read from a single sample in a study of identifying expanded T cells in peripheral blood. Only in-frame clones appear in the TCRdb table, and some are missing; sequencing was by immunoSEQ multiplex PCR. Among nearly 60,000 clones listed, 89% were seen once. Sequencing was done on a sample of blood. These receptors all stem from a person aged 18 to 75 in good health.

The CDR3 protein is CASYFKWSGNRGPNTEAFF. The CDR3 DNA reads as TGTGCCAGCTACTTCAAGTGGTCGGGTAACAGGGGCCCGAACACTGAAGCTTTCTTT. The rearrangement uses TRBV21-1 and TRBJ1-1; TRBD1, the D gene given by the table, was not confirmed from the DNA. TRBV21-1 is reported as a pseudogene. CDR3 size: 19 residues.

This clone appeared a few times. V usage is TRBV29-1 and J usage is TRBJ2-1, with 8 bases fitting TRBD2. Germline trimming cut 3 bases from V and 6 bases from J; bases unmatched to any gene: 13. This CDR3 spans 16 amino acids. The germline CDR1 and CDR2 sequences are SQVTM and ANQGSEA. The chain's CDR3 is CSVDGFGGRRGNEQFF. The CDR3 nucleotides are TGCAGCGTTGATGGGTTTGGCGGGAGGAGGGGCAATGAGCAGTTCTTC.

The chain employs TRBV2 and TRBJ2-5; possibly TRBD1 for D (7 bases). Trimming stripped 6 bases from V and 3 bases from J, with 14 bases between. Germline assignment: CDR1 SNHLY and CDR2 FYNNEI. CDR3 size: 14 residues. The CDR3 DNA reads as TGTGCCAGCAGACTCATCAGGGGGGAAGAGACCCAGTACTTC. Encoded protein: CASRLIRGEETQYF.

The J gene is TRBJ2-7, the V gene TRBV27; D is perhaps TRBD2 (6 bases). Germline V CDR1 and CDR2: MNHEY, SMNVEV (reference sequence). This CDR3 has 14 amino acids. Trimming removed 5 bases from V and 2 bases from J, with 13 bases in between. CDR3 DNA sequence: TGTGCCAGCAGTGCCCCTCTAGCGCCCTACGAGCAGTACTTC. Translated: CASSAPLAPYEQYF.

The DNA for the CDR3 is TGTGCCAGCAGCTTGGAATTGTCGGGAGTAACAGATACGCAGTATTTT. This encodes CASSLELSGVTDTQYF. The V gene is TRBV5-6, the J gene TRBJ2-3; TRBD2 is a possible D gene (6 bases). Trimming stripped 0 bases from V and 3 bases from J, with 14 bases between. The CDR3 runs 16 residues. Per germline, CDR1 SGHDT and CDR2 YYEEEE. Full variable domain (missing parts from reference TRBV5-6 and TRBJ2-3): DAGVTQSPTHLIKTRGQQVTLRCSPKSGHDTVSWYQQALGQGPQFIFQYYEEEERQRGNFPDRFSGHQFPNYSSELNVNALLLGDSALYLCASSLELSGVTDTQYFGPGTRLTVL.

The CDR3: CASSLAPRGRETQYF. The CDR3 nucleotides read TGTGCCAGCAGCTTAGCCCCTAGGGGGCGAGAGACCCAGTACTTC. The rearrangement uses TRBV7-2 and TRBJ2-5, with 7 bases aligning to TRBD1. CDR1 is SGHTA and CDR2 is FQGNSA in the germline V gene. There are 15 residues in the CDR3. V trimming: 0 bases; J trimming: 4 bases; junction bases outside the gene matches: 5.

Only a few counts were recorded for this clone. This CDR3 is CASSFGAGVGSIQYF. Written as DNA, the CDR3 is TGTGCCAGCAGCTTTGGGGCGGGAGTCGGAAGCATTCAGTACTTC. This chain links TRBV7-2 with TRBJ2-4; 7 nucleotides agree with TRBD2. The CDR3 loop spans 15 amino acids. Germline assignment: CDR1 SGHTA and CDR2 FQGNSA. V shed 3 bases and J 9 bases; nucleotides not matched to a gene: 11.

The chain couples TRBV10-3 to TRBJ1-1; D not resolved. Trimming left V 8 bases short and J 1 base short, with 5 bases between. CDR1 is ENHRY and CDR2 is SYGVKD in the germline V gene. CDR3 length: 11 amino acids. CDR3 sequence (DNA): TGTGCCATCGGGAGGAACACTGAAGCTTTCTTT. Translated, it gives CAIGRNTEAFF.

This clone was seen once. The chain has TRBV7-2 and TRBJ2-1, with TRBD1 identical over 8 bases. The CDR3 totals 16 residues. Germline V lookup: CDR1 SGHTA, CDR2 FQGNSA. J gave up 6 bases and V 4 bases, and 11 bases lay outside the gene matches. The CDR3 nucleotides are TGTGCCAGCAGCTGGAGATCTAGACAGGGGTCCAATGAGCAGTTCTTC. Translating it yields CASSWRSRQGSNEQFF.

DNA of the CDR3: TGTGCCAGCAGTCCTTCGACAGGGTCCTACGAGCAGTACTTC. Translated, it gives CASSPSTGSYEQYF. The rearrangement uses TRBV28 and TRBJ2-7; TRBD1 matches at 7 bases. V shed 5 bases and J 1 base; nucleotides not matched to a gene: 5. The CDR3 totals 14 residues. Germline CDR1 MDHEN, CDR2 SYDVKM. The full variable domain, its missing parts supplied by reference TRBV28 and TRBJ2-7, is DVKVTQSSRYLVKRTGEKVFLECVQDMDHENMFWYRQDPGLGLRLIYFSYDVKMKEKGDIPEGYSVSREKKERFSLILESASTNQTSMYLCASSPSTGSYEQYFGPGTRLTVT.

This chain links TRBV10-3 with TRBJ2-5; D is possibly TRBD1 (5 bases). The CDR3 runs 14 residues. Germline-derived CDR1 and CDR2 are ENHRY and SYGVKD. V was trimmed by 2 bases and J by 2 bases, leaving 9 bases between them. The CDR3 reads CAISELGDQETQYF. CDR3 nucleotide sequence: TGTGCCATCAGTGAGCTAGGGGATCAAGAGACCCAGTACTTC.

This chain links TRBV28 with TRBJ1-4; D may be TRBD1 (6 bases). V lost 4 bases to trimming and J lost 6 bases, with 18 bases between them. Germline-derived CDR1 and CDR2 are MDHEN and SYDVKM. The CDR3 is made up of 16 amino acids. CDR3 residues: CASSSLRGGWDEKLFF. As DNA, the CDR3 is TGTGCCAGCAGTTCTCTGAGGGGGGGTTGGGATGAAAAACTGTTTTTT.

This clone turned up a few times. This chain connects TRBV7-8 to TRBJ1-5; D is unclear. The CDR3 covers 15 residues. V gave up 1 base and J gave up 0 bases, with 7 bases separating them. Looked up from germline, CDR1 is SGHVS and CDR2 is FQNEAQ. CDR3 sequence reads: CASSLDWPSNQPQHF. For the CDR3, the DNA is TGTGCCAGCAGCTTAGACTGGCCTAGCAATCAGCCCCAGCATTTT.

The chain joins TRBV4-3 to TRBJ1-1; tentatively, D is TRBD1 (5 bases). CDR3 length equals 14 residues. Germline CDR1 reads LGHNA; CDR2 reads YSLEER. Between the trimmed V and J ends, which lost 0 bases and 4 bases, there was a span of 9 bases. This CDR3 reads CASSQERGSTEAFF. The DNA of the CDR3 is TGCGCCAGCAGCCAAGAGAGGGGATCCACTGAAGCTTTCTTT.

This clone has a single count. The chain's CDR3 is CASRGDQINTIYF. DNA of the CDR3: TGCGCCAGCCGCGGGGACCAAATAAACACCATATATTTT. The genes are TRBV5-1 and TRBJ1-3, with D possibly TRBD1 on 5 matching bases. Germline V gene sequence: CDR1 SGHRS, CDR2 YFSETQ. V was shortened by 7 bases and J by 6 bases, with 14 bases between the two germline ends. This CDR3 spans 13 amino acids. The entire variable domain, with the rest obtained from reference TRBV5-1 and TRBJ1-3, is as follows: KAGVTQTPRYLIKTRGQQVTLSCSPISGHRSVSWYQQTPGQGLQFLFEYFSETQRNKGNFPGRFSGRQFSNSRSEMNVSTLELGDSALYLCASRGDQINTIYFGEGSWLTVV.

J is TRBJ1-4 and V is TRBV6-1; 7 bases are a match to TRBD1. Germline trimming cut 1 base from V and 4 bases from J; bases unmatched to any gene: 3. Looked up from germline, CDR1 is MNHNS and CDR2 is SASEGT. The CDR3 length is 15 residues. The CDR3 DNA is TGTGCCAGCAGTGAAGGGACAGGAATTAATGAAAAACTGTTTTTT. Its translation: CASSEGTGINEKLFF.

This clone was detected only a few times. The chain combines TRBV7-6 with TRBJ1-6, with D perhaps TRBD1 (6 bases). The V gene lost 5 bases and the J gene lost 10 bases, with 24 bases spanning the gap. Per germline, CDR1 SGHVS and CDR2 FNYEAQ. This CDR3 region has 17 residues. CDR3 region: CASSPSPNDGGGSPLHF. The CDR3 DNA follows: TGTGCCAGCAGCCCTAGTCCGAACGACGGCGGGGGCTCACCCCTCCACTTT.

This sequence joins TRBV28 and TRBJ1-2; 7 bases map to TRBD1. Germline V gene lookup returns CDR1 MDHEN and CDR2 SYDVKM. The CDR3 consists of 12 residues. V gave up 2 bases and J gave up 6 bases; unmatched junction bases: 0. CDR3 in amino acids: CASSLQGDGYTF. DNA of the CDR3: TGTGCCAGCAGTTTACAGGGGGATGGCTACACCTTC.

The genes are TRBV27 and TRBJ1-5, with 8 positions matching TRBD1. V shed 2 bases and J 5 bases; nucleotides not matched to a gene: 5. CDR1 and CDR2 from the germline V gene are MNHEY and SMNVEV (reference sequence). The CDR3 has 15 residues. The CDR3 region is CASSLSSTGDQPQHF. The CDR3 bases are TGTGCCAGCAGTTTAAGTTCGACAGGGGATCAGCCCCAGCATTTT.

This chain joins TRBV7-8 and TRBJ2-6; 7 bases fit TRBD1. Per germline, CDR1 SGHVS and CDR2 FQNEAQ. The CDR3 spans 16 residues. Germline trimming cut 5 bases from V and 2 bases from J; bases unmatched to any gene: 6. This CDR3 is CASSMDRTAGANVLTF. CDR3 nucleotides: TGTGCCAGCAGCATGGACAGGACTGCTGGGGCCAACGTCCTGACTTTC.

This sequence joins TRBV10-3 and TRBJ1-5; 7 nucleotides agree with TRBD1. V lost 4 bases to trimming and J lost 0 bases; unmatched junction nucleotides: 3. This CDR3 region has 15 residues. Germline V lookup: CDR1 ENHRY, CDR2 SYGVKD. Here the CDR3 reads CAISGDRDSNQPQHF. The CDR3 DNA reads as TGTGCCATCAGTGGGGACAGAGATAGCAATCAGCCCCAGCATTTT.

This clone came up a few times. The CDR3 nucleotides are TGTGCCAGCAGCTTAGGGGGACGGAGCAATCAGCCCCAGCATTTT. Protein sequence: CASSLGGRSNQPQHF. J is TRBJ1-5 and V is TRBV7-8; a possible D gene is TRBD1 (5 bases). The V gene's germline CDR1 is SGHVS and CDR2 FQNEAQ. V shed 1 base and J shed 1 base, with 8 bases lying between them. The CDR3 consists of 15 residues.

V is TRBV5-1 and J is TRBJ1-3; 11 nucleotides match TRBD1. The CDR3 loop spans 17 amino acids. From germline, CDR1 is SGHRS and CDR2 YFSETQ. J gave up 1 base and V 4 bases, and 7 bases lay outside the gene matches. This chain's CDR3 is CASSLSGQGVSGNTIYF. CDR3 bases: TGCGCCAGCAGCCTTTCGGGACAGGGGGTATCTGGAAACACCATATATTTT.

V and J are TRBV19 and TRBJ1-5; D is undetermined. From germline, CDR1 is LNHDA and CDR2 SQIVND (reference sequence). There are 15 residues in the CDR3. Trimming cost V 6 bases and J 1 base, with 13 bases left between them. The CDR3: CASRREQQSNQPQHF. For the CDR3, the DNA is TGTGCCAGTAGAAGGGAACAGCAGAGCAATCAGCCCCAGCATTTT.